Below, 14 T cell receptor beta chains from the same sample are listed, as sequenced in a study of T-cell reconstitution after alpha-beta-depleted transplantation in children (dated by TCRdb to the mid-2010s). The label giving this sample's treatment or condition can be read as: allogeneic hematopoietic cell transplantation with graft depleted of TCRalphabeta T cells and CD19 B cells. Library method: PCR. Reads for this sample came from an Illumina HiSeq 2500. TCR library preparation used molecular barcoding, with unique molecular identifiers applied to normalize quantification of the TCRbeta repertoire. TCRdb took the public reads, trimmed them with fastp at Q25, ran MiXCR for clone calling and kept in-frame beta chains. Every distinct CDR3 protein forms one entry, paired with its most common genes and DNA. This sample has 750,000 to 950,000 distinct CDR3 sequences in its table, and approximately 15% of those were observed once. Approximately 5% of the sample is held by the ten biggest clonotypes.

The sequenced sample was PBMCs, mostly from graft donor cells, obtained 360 days after TCRalphabeta/CD19-depleted stem cell transplant. The receptor set was obtained from a male patient under 18 who had a stem cell transplant for acute lymphoblastic leukemia, so the T cells may come from the graft donor.

The chain combines TRBV6-5 with TRBJ2-7; TRBD1 aligns across 10 bases. V trimming: 4 bases; J trimming: 3 bases; junction bases outside the gene matches: 6. Germline V CDR1 and CDR2: MNHEY, SVGAGI. This CDR3 comprises 15 residues. The CDR3: CASSSFGTGVYEQYF. Here the CDR3 DNA reads TGTGCCAGCAGTTCCTTCGGGACAGGGGTCTACGAGCAGTACTTC.

In this sample, this clonotype turned up many times. J is TRBJ2-1 and V is TRBV12-3 or TRBV12-4, with unresolved D. The CDR3 totals 15 residues. Trimming took off 3 bases at V and 0 bases at J, with 9 bases between the two ends. The CDR3 spells CASSLFGGSYNEQFF. The CDR3 DNA reads TGTGCCAGCAGTTTGTTTGGCGGCTCCTACAATGAGCAGTTCTTC.

There are a few counts of this clonotype. The chain carries TRBV5-1 and TRBJ2-3, with D maybe TRBD1 (6 bases). Between the trimmed V and J ends, which lost 2 bases and 3 bases, there was a span of 16 bases. The germline gives CDR1 SGHRS, CDR2 YFSETQ. The CDR3 is 16 residues long. CDR3 loop: CASSLLTGIGTDTQYF. As DNA, the CDR3 is TGCGCCAGCAGCTTACTCACAGGGATTGGGACAGATACGCAGTATTTT.

This clonotype was seen only a few times. The chain carries TRBV15 and TRBJ2-1, with 10 bases fitting TRBD2. CDR3 length equals 18 residues. CDR1 is LNHNV and CDR2 is YYDKDF in the germline V gene (reference sequence). Trimming removed 0 bases from V and 1 base from J; junction bases left unmatched: 6. The CDR3 loop is CATSRDMDSGRSYNEQFF. For the CDR3, the DNA is TGTGCCACCAGCAGAGATATGGATAGCGGGAGGTCCTACAATGAGCAGTTCTTC.

The chain employs TRBV20-1 and TRBJ2-1; a weak D match, TRBD2 (6 bases). The V gene's germline CDR1 is DFQATT and CDR2 SNEGSKA (reference sequence). Trimming took 1 base from V and 2 from J, leaving 12 bases between them. CDR3 length equals 15 residues. The CDR3 sequence is CSARVGGATYNEQFF. CDR3 nucleotides: TGCAGTGCTAGAGTTGGCGGGGCCACCTACAATGAGCAGTTCTTC.

This clonotype was seen only a few times. The chain couples TRBV7-6 to TRBJ1-1; TRBD1 is a possible D gene (5 bases). V dropped 1 base and J dropped 7 bases, with 16 bases sitting between them. Germline-derived CDR1 and CDR2 are SGHVS and FNYEAQ. The CDR3 contains 15 residues. CDR3 sequence: CASSLVVGTFLEAFF. In nucleotides, the CDR3 is TGTGCCAGCAGCTTAGTGGTGGGGACCTTTCTTGAAGCTTTCTTT.

CDR3 region: CAIKRENQETQYF. The CDR3 nucleotides are TGTGCCATCAAACGGGAGAACCAAGAGACCCAGTACTTC. The rearrangement links TRBV10-3 to TRBJ2-5; D is possibly TRBD2 (6 bases). V was pared by 7 bases and J by 0 bases, with 9 bases between. The CDR3 sequence is 13 residues long. Per the germline V gene, CDR1 is ENHRY and CDR2 is SYGVKD.

This clonotype was counted between two and nine times. This chain joins TRBV12-3 or TRBV12-4 and TRBJ2-7; D is undetermined. The CDR3 length is 14 residues. Trimming left V 1 base short and J 2 bases short, with 9 bases between. This CDR3 reads CASSLGMGTYEQYF. The CDR3 coding sequence is TGTGCCAGCAGTTTAGGCATGGGCACCTACGAGCAGTACTTC.

V and J are TRBV5-5 and TRBJ2-5, with 9 bases that match TRBD1. This CDR3 comprises 16 residues. J lost 6 bases, V lost 2 bases, and 11 bases had no gene match. CDR1 and CDR2 from the germline V gene are SGHKS and YYEKEE (reference sequence). CDR3: CASSFTRRQGGQTQYF. The CDR3 bases are TGTGCCAGCAGCTTTACAAGGAGACAGGGGGGACAGACCCAGTACTTC.

This clonotype was detected a few times. This chain links TRBV29-1 with TRBJ2-7; 9 bases line up with TRBD2. This CDR3 region has 13 residues. After removal of 6 bases from V and 2 bases from J, the junction contained 5 bases not matched to a gene. Germline CDR1 is SQVTM and CDR2 is ANQGSEA. The CDR3 protein is CSVAAGGPYEQYF. The CDR3 DNA is TGCAGCGTGGCGGCGGGAGGGCCCTACGAGCAGTACTTC.

This clonotype was observed a handful of times. The gene calls are TRBV12-3 or TRBV12-4 and TRBJ2-1; TRBD1 matches 7 bases. V shed 4 bases and J 2 bases; nucleotides not matched to a gene: 5. There are 15 residues in the CDR3. The CDR3 loop is CASSSPGQPYNEQFF. CDR3 bases: TGTGCCAGCAGTTCACCGGGACAGCCCTACAATGAGCAGTTCTTC.

This clonotype was detected a few times. The chain is built from TRBV5-5 and TRBJ2-3; 10 bases are shared with TRBD1. Germline V lookup: CDR1 SGHKS, CDR2 YYEKEE (reference sequence). J was trimmed by 6 bases and V by 0 bases; bases with no gene match: 7. The CDR3 loop spans 16 amino acids. CDR3 loop: CASSLEGQGYVDTQYF. The CDR3 DNA is TGTGCCAGCAGCTTGGAGGGACAGGGGTATGTGGATACGCAGTATTTT.

This clonotype has more than one count but fewer than ten. CDR3 in DNA: TGTGCCAGTAACGATCAGCGGGGAAGCTCCTACGAGCAGTACTTC. The encoded protein is CASNDQRGSSYEQYF. This chain links TRBV19 with TRBJ2-7; 7 nucleotides line up with TRBD2. The CDR3 spans 15 residues. CDR1 and CDR2 (germline): LNHDA, SQIVND (reference sequence). The V segment lost 7 bases and the J segment 0 bases; nucleotides outside the gene matches: 9.

V usage is TRBV10-2 and J usage is TRBJ2-4, with a tentative D call TRBD2 (5 bases). Between the trimmed V and J ends, which lost 5 bases and 7 bases, there was a span of 12 bases. Germline CDR1 is WSHSY and CDR2 is SAAADI. The length of the CDR3 is 13 residues. CDR3 sequence reads: CASSTQRGNIQYF. DNA for the CDR3: TGCGCCAGCAGTACACAACGCGGGAACATTCAGTACTTC.